This entry lists 16 T cell receptor beta chains sequenced from one sample in a study of blood T cells in healthy people across ages. Then a second PCR, running about 6 to 12 cycles, was carried out with a sample-barcoded 5' primer and a J-beta primer mix. TCRdb passed the 5' RACE reads through MiXCR, listing each CDR3 protein once. Among 1.5 million or so distinct CDR3 sequences listed, under 55% were seen once. The sample was blood. These TCRs come from a woman aged 18-30 years in good health.

This clonotype was seen a few times. The chain carries TRBV20-1 and TRBJ1-6, with unresolved D. Germline V gene lookup returns CDR1 DFQATT and CDR2 SNEGSKA (reference sequence). V shed 3 bases and J shed 8 bases, with 11 bases lying between them. The CDR3 extends over 13 amino acids. The CDR3 DNA sequence: TGCAGTGCTAGGGACGGTCAAGATTCACCCCTCCACTTT. Its translation is CSARDGQDSPLHF.

In its sample, this clonotype was seen once. This chain connects TRBV9 to TRBJ2-3; D remains unclear. V was trimmed by 0 bases and J by 3 bases, leaving 20 bases between them. The CDR3 extends over 18 amino acids. Germline CDR1 and CDR2: SGDLS and YYNGEE. CDR3 nucleotides: TGTGCCAGCAGCGTAGACGTTTTCGGCGCGATGGGGACAGATACGCAGTATTTT. The encoded protein is CASSVDVFGAMGTDTQYF.

The chain combines TRBV4-3 with TRBJ2-2; 9 bases are a match to TRBD2. V lost 6 bases, J lost 6 bases, and 8 bases stayed unmatched. The germline V gene encodes CDR1 LGHNA and CDR2 YSLEER. The CDR3 loop spans 15 amino acids. The CDR3: CASRTGTSSPGELFF. The CDR3 DNA sequence: TGCGCCAGCAGAACCGGGACTAGCTCTCCCGGGGAGCTGTTTTTT.

The CDR3 region is CASSFTPWGVNDYTF. The CDR3 coding sequence is TGTGCCAGCAGTTTCACCCCGTGGGGGGTGAATGACTACACCTTC. The chain carries TRBV27 and TRBJ1-2, with a weak D call TRBD1 (5 bases). Germline values: CDR1 MNHEY, CDR2 SMNVEV (reference sequence). The CDR3 spans 15 residues. V shed 3 bases and J shed 10 bases, with 21 bases lying between them.

Worth noting for this clonotype: One end of the junction varies from germline; a read error may be responsible. This chain connects TRBV14 to TRBJ2-3, with TRBD2 matching over 7 bases. The germline CDR1 and CDR2 sequences are SGHDN and FVKESK. The CDR3 is made up of 15 amino acids. The CDR3 region is CTSSQGSGTTYTQYF. The CDR3 nucleotides read TGTACCAGCAGCCAAGGCTCCGGGACTACTTATACGCAGTATTTT.

The gene calls are TRBV24-1 and TRBJ2-2, with a possible D match to TRBD1 (5 bases). This CDR3 has 14 residues. Germline CDR1 reads KGHDR; CDR2 reads SFDVKD. V lost 3 bases, J lost 6 bases, and 10 bases lay in between. CDR3 in DNA: TGTGCCACCAGTGATCCAGGGTACCCCGGGGAGCTGTTTTTT. Amino acid sequence: CATSDPGYPGELFF.

The chain recombines TRBV12-3 or TRBV12-4 with TRBJ2-4; no reliable D call. The CDR3 has 15 residues. V lost 2 bases and J lost 1, with 9 bases in between. Written as DNA, the CDR3 is TGTGCCAGCAGTTTACTGTCGGGTGCCAAAAACATTCAGTACTTC. It is translated as CASSLLSGAKNIQYF.

The rearrangement links TRBV6-5 to TRBJ1-2; 7 nucleotides match TRBD1. Germline CDR1 is MNHEY and CDR2 is SVGAGI. The junction had 8 bases not matched to a gene; V was cut back by 6 bases and J by 4 bases. The CDR3 has 14 amino acids. DNA for the CDR3: TGTGCCAGCAGAAATGGACAGGCCCTCTATGGCTACACCTTC. Its protein is CASRNGQALYGYTF.

With respect to this clonotype: Compared with germline, one end of the junction differs, possibly owing to a read error. This chain links TRBV9 with TRBJ2-7; D is perhaps TRBD1 (6 bases). The CDR3 sequence is 13 residues long. Germline lookup yields CDR1 SGDLS and CDR2 YYNGEE. CDR3 loop: CASRPGHDYQQYF. DNA of the CDR3: TGTGCCAGCAGGCCGGGACACGACTACCAGCAGTACTTC.

The chain recombines TRBV6-2 or TRBV6-3 with TRBJ2-7; possible D gene TRBD2, 6 bases. The CDR3 loop spans 15 amino acids. Germline CDR1 reads MNHEY; CDR2 reads SVGEGT. The ends were cut back, 5 bases at V and 7 bases at J, with 21 bases in the middle. CDR3 sequence reads: CASSMGGLGRNEQYF. For the CDR3, the DNA is TGTGCCAGCAGTATGGGGGGATTAGGAAGGAATGAGCAGTACTTC.

The chain links TRBV6-5 to TRBJ2-7; D uncertain. Trimming removed 2 bases from V and 2 bases from J, with 10 bases in between. Per the germline V gene, CDR1 is MNHEY and CDR2 is SVGAGI. The CDR3 runs to 14 residues. The CDR3 DNA reads TGTGCCAGCAGTTACCTCGGACCAACCTACGAGCAGTACTTC. Amino acids: CASSYLGPTYEQYF.

The chain couples TRBV14 to TRBJ2-1; TRBD2 matches at 8 bases. The CDR3 runs to 16 residues. Losses at the gene ends were 0 bases for V and 4 bases for J; bases not matched to a gene: 5. CDR1 is SGHDN, CDR2 FVKESK, per germline. Written as DNA, the CDR3 is TGTGCCAGCAGCCAAGATCTACTAGCGGAATACAATGAGCAGTTCTTC. It encodes CASSQDLLAEYNEQFF.

V gene TRBV18 combines with J gene TRBJ1-1; D is perhaps TRBD1 (6 bases). Germline assignment: CDR1 KGHSH and CDR2 LQKENI. This CDR3 region has 15 residues. V lost 6 bases to trimming and J lost 4 bases, with 18 bases between them. CDR3 coding DNA: TGTGCCAGCTCTGGGACAAGAAGAGGCGGCACTGAAGCTTTCTTT. Residues: CASSGTRRGGTEAFF.

The chain is built from TRBV7-9 and TRBJ2-1; D is unresolved. The CDR3 contains 12 residues. Trimming took 4 bases from V and 8 from J, leaving 9 bases between them. Germline loops: CDR1 SEHNR, CDR2 FQNEAQ (reference sequence). CDR3 DNA: TGTGCCAGCAGCTCAGCCGGGCATGAGCAGTTCTTC. Residues: CASSSAGHEQFF.

The table lists this clonotype with a few counts. The chain uses TRBV4-3 and TRBJ1-5; D might be TRBD1 (6 bases). Germline V gene lookup returns CDR1 LGHNA and CDR2 YSLEER. V dropped 0 bases and J dropped 4 bases, with 13 bases sitting between them. This CDR3 has 16 amino acids. CDR3 region: CASSQDTLGGNQPQHF. As DNA, the CDR3 is TGCGCCAGCAGCCAAGATACTTTAGGGGGGAATCAGCCCCAGCATTTT.

The V and J genes are TRBV5-5 and TRBJ1-1, with D tentatively TRBD1 (5 bases). The V gene's germline CDR1 is SGHKS and CDR2 YYEKEE (reference sequence). The V end lost 5 bases, the J end lost 2 bases, and 13 bases lay between the germline ends. The CDR3 spans 14 residues. The CDR3 sequence: CASSLPRANTEAFF. The CDR3 region has the DNA TGTGCCAGCAGTTTACCCAGGGCAAACACTGAAGCTTTCTTT. Looking up the rest from reference TRBV5-5 and TRBJ1-1 gives the full variable domain: DAGVTQSPTHLIKTRGQQVTLRCSPISGHKSVSWYQQVLGQGPQFIFQYYEKEERGRGNFPDRFSARQFPNYSSELNVNALLLGDSALYLCASSLPRANTEAFFGQGTRLTVV.